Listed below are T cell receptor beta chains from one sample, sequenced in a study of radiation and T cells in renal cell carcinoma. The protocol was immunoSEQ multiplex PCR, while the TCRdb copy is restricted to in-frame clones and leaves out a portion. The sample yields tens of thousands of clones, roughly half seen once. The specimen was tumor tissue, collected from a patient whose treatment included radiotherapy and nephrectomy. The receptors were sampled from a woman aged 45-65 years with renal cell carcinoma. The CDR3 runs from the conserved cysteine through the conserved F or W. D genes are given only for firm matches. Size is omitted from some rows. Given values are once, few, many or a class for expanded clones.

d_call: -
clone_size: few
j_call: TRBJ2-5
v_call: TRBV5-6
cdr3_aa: CASSLWLIGRQSQETQYF
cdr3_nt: TGTGCCAGCAGCTTGTGGCTTATAGGTAGACAGAGCCAAGAGACCCAGTACTTC

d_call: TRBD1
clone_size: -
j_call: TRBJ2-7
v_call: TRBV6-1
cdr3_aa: CASSPGQGLYEQYF
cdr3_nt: TGTGCCAGCAGTCCGGGACAGGGGCTCTACGAGCAGTACTTC

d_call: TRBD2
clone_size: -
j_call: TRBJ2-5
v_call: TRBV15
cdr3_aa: CATSRGGSGGALETQYF
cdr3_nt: TGTGCCACCAGCAGAGGAGGCAGCGGGGGGGCCCTAGAGACCCAGTACTTC

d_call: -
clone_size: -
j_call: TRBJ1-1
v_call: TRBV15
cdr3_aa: CATSRDLASTEAFF
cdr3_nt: TGTGCCACCAGCAGAGATCTAGCAAGCACTGAAGCTTTCTTT

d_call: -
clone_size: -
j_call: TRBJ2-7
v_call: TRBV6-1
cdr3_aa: CASRDAYEQYF
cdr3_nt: TGTGCCAGCAGGGACGCCTACGAGCAGTACTTC

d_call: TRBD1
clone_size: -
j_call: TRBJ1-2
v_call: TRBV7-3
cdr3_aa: CASSLSGQVPYGYTF
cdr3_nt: TGTGCCAGCAGCTTATCAGGACAGGTTCCCTATGGCTACACCTTC

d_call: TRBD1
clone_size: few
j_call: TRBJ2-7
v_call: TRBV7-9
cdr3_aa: CASSREGTASYEQYF
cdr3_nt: TGTGCCAGCAGCCGAGAGGGGACAGCCTCCTACGAGCAGTACTTC

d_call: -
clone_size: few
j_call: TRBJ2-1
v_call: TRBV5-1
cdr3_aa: CASSLRRGMAGNEQFF
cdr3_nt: TGCGCCAGCAGCTTGAGACGGGGAATGGCTGGCAATGAGCAGTTCTTC

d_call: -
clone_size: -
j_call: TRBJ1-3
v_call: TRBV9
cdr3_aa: CASSVDQGGNTIYF
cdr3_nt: TGTGCCAGCAGCGTTGACCAGGGGGGAAACACCATATATTTT

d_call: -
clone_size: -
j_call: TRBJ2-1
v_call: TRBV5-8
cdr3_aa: CASSHPLPRGPMREQFF
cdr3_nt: TGTGCCAGCAGCCACCCTTTACCGAGGGGCCCAATGAGGGAGCAGTTCTTC

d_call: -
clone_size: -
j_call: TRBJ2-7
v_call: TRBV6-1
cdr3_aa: CASSAVASSSYEQYF
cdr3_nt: TGTGCCAGCAGTGCGGTAGCGTCGAGCTCCTACGAGCAGTACTTC

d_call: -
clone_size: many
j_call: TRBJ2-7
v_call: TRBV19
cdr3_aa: CASSTGYEQYF
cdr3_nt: TGTGCCAGTAGTACAGGCTACGAGCAGTACTTC

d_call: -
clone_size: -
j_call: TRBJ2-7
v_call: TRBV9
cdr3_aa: CASSVASGTYEQYF
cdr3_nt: TGTGCCAGCAGCGTAGCATCAGGGACCTACGAGCAGTACTTC

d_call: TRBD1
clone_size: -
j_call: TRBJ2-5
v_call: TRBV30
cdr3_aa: CAWLGTGLETQYF
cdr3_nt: TGTGCCTGGCTGGGGACAGGTTTAGAGACCCAGTACTTC

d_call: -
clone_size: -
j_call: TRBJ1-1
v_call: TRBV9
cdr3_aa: CASSVQENTEAFF
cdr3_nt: TGTGCCAGCAGCGTGCAGGAGAACACTGAAGCTTTCTTT

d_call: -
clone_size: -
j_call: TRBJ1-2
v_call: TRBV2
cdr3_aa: CASSGSVYGYTF
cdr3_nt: TGTGCCAGCAGTGGATCTGTCTATGGCTACACCTTC

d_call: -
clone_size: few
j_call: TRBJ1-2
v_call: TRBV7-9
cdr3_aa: CASSPLRAGTLYLGYGYTF
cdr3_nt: TGTGCCAGCAGCCCTCTCAGGGCAGGAACCCTGTATCTTGGGTATGGCTACACCTTC

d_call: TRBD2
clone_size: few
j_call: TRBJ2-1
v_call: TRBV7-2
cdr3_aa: CASRGVGYNEQFF
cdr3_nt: TGTGCCAGCCGGGGGGTGGGCTACAATGAGCAGTTCTTC

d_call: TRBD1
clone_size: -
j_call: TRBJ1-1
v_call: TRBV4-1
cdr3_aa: CASSQGGRGSRNTEAFF
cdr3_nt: TGCGCCAGCAGCCAAGGAGGCAGGGGGAGTCGGAACACTGAAGCTTTCTTT

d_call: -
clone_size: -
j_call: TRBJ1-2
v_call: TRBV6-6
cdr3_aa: CASSPSGGENYGYTF
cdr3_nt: TGTGCCAGCAGTCCCTCCGGGGGGGAAAACTATGGCTACACCTTC

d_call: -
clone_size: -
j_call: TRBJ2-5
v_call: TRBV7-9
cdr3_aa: CASSESGTRLRETQYF
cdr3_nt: TGTGCCAGCAGCGAGAGCGGGACACGACTAAGGGAGACCCAGTACTTC

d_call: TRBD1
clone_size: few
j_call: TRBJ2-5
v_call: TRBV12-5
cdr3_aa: CASGPGTEETQYF
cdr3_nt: TGTGCTAGTGGTCCCGGGACAGAAGAGACCCAGTACTTC

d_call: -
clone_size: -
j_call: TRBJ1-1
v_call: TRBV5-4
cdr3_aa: CASSLWQGTTEAFF
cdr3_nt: TGTGCCAGCAGCTTGTGGCAGGGGACCACTGAAGCTTTCTTT

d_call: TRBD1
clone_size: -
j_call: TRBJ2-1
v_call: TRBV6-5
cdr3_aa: CASSYPGTANEQFF
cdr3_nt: TGTGCCAGCAGTTACCCCGGGACAGCCAATGAGCAGTTCTTC

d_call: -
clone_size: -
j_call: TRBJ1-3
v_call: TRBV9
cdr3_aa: CASSDPGNTIYF
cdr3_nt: TGTGCCAGCAGCGATCCGGGAAACACCATATATTTT

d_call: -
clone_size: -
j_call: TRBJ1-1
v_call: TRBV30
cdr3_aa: CAGESPGLEAFF
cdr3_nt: TGTGCCGGTGAGAGTCCCGGGCTCGAAGCTTTCTTT

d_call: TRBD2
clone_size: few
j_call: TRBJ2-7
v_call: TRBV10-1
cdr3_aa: CASSEGVAGDYEQYF
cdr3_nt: TGCGCCAGCAGTGAGGGAGTAGCGGGGGACTACGAGCAGTACTTC

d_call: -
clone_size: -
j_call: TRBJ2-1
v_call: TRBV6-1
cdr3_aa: CASREHGTVSNEQFF
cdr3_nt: TGTGCCAGCAGAGAACACGGGACCGTGAGCAATGAGCAGTTCTTC

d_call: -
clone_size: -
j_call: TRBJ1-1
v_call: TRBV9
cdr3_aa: CASSVAGNTEAFF
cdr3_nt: TGTGCCAGCAGCGTAGCAGGGAACACTGAAGCTTTCTTT

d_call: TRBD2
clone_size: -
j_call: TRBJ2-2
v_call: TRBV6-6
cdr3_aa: CASRPGLAGWTGELFF
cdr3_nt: TGTGCCAGCAGGCCTGGACTAGCGGGGTGGACCGGGGAGCTGTTTTTT

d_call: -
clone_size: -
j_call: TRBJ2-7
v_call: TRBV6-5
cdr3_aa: CASSYLQGSYEQYF
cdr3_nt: TGTGCCAGCAGTTACTTACAAGGATCCTACGAGCAGTACTTC

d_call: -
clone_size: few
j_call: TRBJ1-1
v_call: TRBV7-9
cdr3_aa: CASSFSRGLGAFF
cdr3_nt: TGTGCCAGCAGCTTTAGCCGGGGGCTGGGGGCTTTCTTT

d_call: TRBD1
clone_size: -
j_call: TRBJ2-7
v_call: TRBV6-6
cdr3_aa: CASSYSKQGGSYEQYF
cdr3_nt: TGTGCCAGCAGTTACTCGAAACAGGGGGGCTCCTACGAGCAGTACTTC

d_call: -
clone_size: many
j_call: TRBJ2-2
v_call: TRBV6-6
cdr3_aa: CASSYSASSTGELFF
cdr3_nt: TGTGCCAGCAGTTACTCGGCCTCGAGCACCGGGGAGCTGTTTTTT

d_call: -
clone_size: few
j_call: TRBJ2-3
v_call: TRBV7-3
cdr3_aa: CASSFLGGKDTQYF
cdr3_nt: TGTGCCAGCAGCTTCTTGGGTGGAAAAGATACGCAGTATTTT

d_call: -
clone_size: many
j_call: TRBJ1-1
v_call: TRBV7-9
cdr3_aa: CASSYSLGNTEAFF
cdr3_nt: TGTGCCAGCAGCTACTCCTTGGGTAACACTGAAGCTTTCTTT

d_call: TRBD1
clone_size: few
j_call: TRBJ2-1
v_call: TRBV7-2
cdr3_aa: CASSPTGTGGQFF
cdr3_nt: TGTGCCAGCAGCCCCACCGGGACAGGAGGGCAGTTCTTC

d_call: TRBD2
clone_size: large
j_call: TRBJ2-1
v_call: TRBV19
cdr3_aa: CASSATSGSYNEQFF
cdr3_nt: TGTGCCAGTAGCGCTACTAGCGGATCCTACAATGAGCAGTTCTTC

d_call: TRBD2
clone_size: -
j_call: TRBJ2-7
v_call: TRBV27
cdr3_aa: CASSGQGRVSYEQYF
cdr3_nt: TGTGCCAGCAGTGGACAAGGGAGGGTCAGCTACGAGCAGTACTTC

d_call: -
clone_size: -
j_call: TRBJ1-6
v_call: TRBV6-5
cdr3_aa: CASSYSMTRGNSPLHF
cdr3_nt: TGTGCCAGCAGTTACTCAATGACGCGGGGCAATTCACCCCTCCACTTT

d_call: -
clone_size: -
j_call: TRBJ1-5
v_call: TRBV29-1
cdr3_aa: CRVGWSNQPQHF
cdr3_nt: TGCAGAGTTGGATGGAGCAATCAGCCCCAGCATTTT

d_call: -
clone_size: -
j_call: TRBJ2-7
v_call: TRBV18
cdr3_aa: CASSPVTGSYEQYF
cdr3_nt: TGTGCCAGCTCACCAGTCACAGGCTCCTACGAGCAGTACTTC

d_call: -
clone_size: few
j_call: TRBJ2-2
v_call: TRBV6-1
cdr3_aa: CASSGQGGYTGELFF
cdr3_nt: TGTGCCAGCAGTGGACAGGGAGGGTACACCGGGGAGCTGTTTTTT

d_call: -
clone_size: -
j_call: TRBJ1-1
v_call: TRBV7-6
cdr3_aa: CASSADLNTEAFF
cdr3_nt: TGTGCCAGCAGCGCGGACCTAAACACTGAAGCTTTCTTT

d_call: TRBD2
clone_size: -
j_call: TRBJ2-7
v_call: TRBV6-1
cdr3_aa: CASSDIDRTSSYEQYF
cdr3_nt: TGTGCCAGCAGTGATATAGATCGGACTAGCTCCTACGAGCAGTACTTC

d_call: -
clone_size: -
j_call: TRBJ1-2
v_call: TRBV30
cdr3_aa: CAWSVLGGYTF
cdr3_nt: TGTGCCTGGAGTGTACTTGGTGGCTACACCTTC

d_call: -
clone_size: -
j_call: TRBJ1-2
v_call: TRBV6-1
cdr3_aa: CASSVSQVVSYGYTF
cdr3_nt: TGTGCCAGCAGTGTATCCCAGGTTGTTAGCTATGGCTACACCTTC

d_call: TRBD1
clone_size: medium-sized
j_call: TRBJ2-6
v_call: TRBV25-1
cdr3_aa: CASSDGTGDSGANVLTF
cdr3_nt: TGTGCCAGCAGTGACGGGACAGGGGACTCTGGGGCCAACGTCCTGACTTTC

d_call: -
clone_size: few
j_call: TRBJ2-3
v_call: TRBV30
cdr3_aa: CAWSVGESRADTQYF
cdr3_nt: TGTGCCTGGAGTGTAGGAGAGTCGAGGGCAGATACGCAGTATTTT

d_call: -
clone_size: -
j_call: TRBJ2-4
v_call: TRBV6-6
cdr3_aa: CASSYGTGIQYF
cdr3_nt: TGTGCCAGCAGTTACGGGACGGGTATTCAGTACTTC

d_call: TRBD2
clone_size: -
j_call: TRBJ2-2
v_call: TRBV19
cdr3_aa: CASDSSGGNTGELFF
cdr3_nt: TGTGCCAGTGATTCTAGCGGGGGAAACACCGGGGAGCTGTTTTTT

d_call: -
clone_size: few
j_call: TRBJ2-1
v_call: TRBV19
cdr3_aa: CASSIVQSSYNEQFF
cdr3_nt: TGTGCCAGTAGTATCGTCCAGAGCTCCTACAATGAGCAGTTCTTC

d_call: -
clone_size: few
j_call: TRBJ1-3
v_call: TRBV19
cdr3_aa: CALPLTSGNTIYF
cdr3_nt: TGTGCCCTCCCGCTGACCTCTGGAAACACCATATATTTT

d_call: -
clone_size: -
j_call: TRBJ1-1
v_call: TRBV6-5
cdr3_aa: CASSYSGESGTEAFF
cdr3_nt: TGTGCCAGCAGTTACTCGGGGGAATCGGGCACTGAAGCTTTCTTT

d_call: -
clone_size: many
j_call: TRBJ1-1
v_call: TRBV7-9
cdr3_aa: CASSLEGHTEAFF
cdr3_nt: TGTGCCAGCAGCTTAGAAGGTCACACTGAAGCTTTCTTT